A selection of T cell receptor beta chains follows, all from one sample in a study of T cell responses to AZD1222 COVID-19 vaccine. The repertoire was sequenced with immunoSEQ multiplex PCR; TCRdb's copy has only in-frame clones and lacks some. There are 150,000 or so clones in the sample; around 84% occur only once, and 20% to 25% lies in the top ten. This specimen consisted of peripheral blood, obtained on day 0 of AZD1222 vaccination. The receptor set was obtained from an adult in good health. The CDR3 runs from the conserved cysteine through the conserved F or W. D genes are given only for firm matches. Some rows mark clone size as missing; the rest say once, few, many or name a class of expanded clone.

>NA|TRBJ2-7|TRBV28|NA
CASSLDQTLYEQYF
TGTGCCAGCAGTCTGGACCAGACTCTCTACGAGCAGTACTTC
>NA|TRBJ1-4|TRBV7-3|NA
CATERAGTDNEKLFF
TGTGCCACCGAACGTGCCGGGACGGATAATGAAAAACTGTTTTTT
>TRBD1|TRBJ1-1|TRBV19|NA
CATRDREVLLNTEAFF
TGTGCCACTAGAGACAGGGAGGTACTTCTGAACACTGAAGCTTTCTTT
>NA|TRBJ1-4|TRBV10-1|NA
CASRQGPGEKLFF
TGCGCCAGCAGACAGGGCCCCGGCGAAAAACTGTTTTTT
>TRBD2|TRBJ2-5|TRBV15|NA
CATSSTAGTSERETQYF
TGTGCCACCAGCAGCACTGCCGGGACTAGCGAAAGAGAGACCCAGTACTTC
>NA|TRBJ2-2|TRBV10-1|NA
CASSEQFDTGELFF
TGCGCCAGCAGTGAACAGTTTGACACCGGGGAGCTGTTTTTT
>TRBD1|TRBJ1-1|TRBV6-5|NA
CASRQGGGTEAFF
TGTGCCAGCCGACAGGGCGGGGGCACTGAAGCTTTCTTT
>TRBD1|TRBJ1-1|TRBV9|once
CASSATGFTEAFF
TGTGCCAGCAGCGCGACAGGGTTCACTGAAGCTTTCTTT
>TRBD2|TRBJ2-5|TRBV13|NA
CAVGLAGARETQYF
TGTGCCGTTGGACTAGCGGGGGCTAGGGAGACCCAGTACTTC
>NA|TRBJ1-5|TRBV27|NA
CASSINSNQPQHF
TGTGCCAGCAGTATCAATAGCAATCAGCCCCAGCATTTT
>TRBD2|TRBJ2-2|TRBV2|NA
CASRSGTSSGELFF
TGTGCCAGCAGGTCCGGGACTAGCTCAGGGGAGCTGTTTTTT
>NA|TRBJ1-4|TRBV24-1|once
CATSQGGTNEKLFF
TGTGCCACCAGTCAAGGAGGCACTAATGAAAAACTGTTTTTT
>NA|TRBJ1-4|TRBV6-5|NA
CASSYTTGLTNEKLFF
TGTGCCAGCAGTTACACCACAGGGTTAACTAATGAAAAACTGTTTTTT
>NA|TRBJ1-6|TRBV5-1|NA
CASSFGMDSPLHF
TGCGCCAGCAGCTTTGGTATGGACTCACCCCTCCACTTT
>NA|TRBJ1-5|TRBV6-4|NA
CASSDKSGVRPGAGYHQPQHF
TGTGCCAGCAGTGACAAGTCAGGGGTCCGACCGGGAGCAGGGTATCATCAGCCCCAGCATTTT
>NA|TRBJ1-6|TRBV2|NA
CASSGNTPGSSYNSPLHF
TGTGCCAGCAGTGGGAACACCCCTGGAAGCTCCTATAATTCACCCCTCCACTTT
>TRBD2|TRBJ2-3|TRBV9|NA
CASSQLKRGNTDTQYF
TGTGCCAGCAGCCAATTGAAGCGGGGGAACACAGATACGCAGTATTTT
>TRBD2|TRBJ2-3|TRBV9|NA
CASSLSVTSFTDTQYF
TGTGCCAGCAGCCTTTCAGTGACTAGCTTTACAGATACGCAGTATTTT
>NA|TRBJ2-2|TRBV7-8|NA
CASSPLGKGELFF
TGTGCCAGCAGCCCCCTTGGAAAGGGGGAGCTGTTTTTT
>TRBD2|TRBJ2-3|TRBV6-5|NA
CASKVLAGTDTQYF
TGTGCCAGCAAGGTCCTAGCGGGCACAGATACGCAGTATTTT
>TRBD1|TRBJ1-2|TRBV7-6|NA
CASSILQGSYGYTF
TGTGCCAGCAGCATATTACAGGGGAGCTATGGCTACACCTTC
>TRBD2|TRBJ2-2|TRBV5-1|NA
CASTLAGGETGELFF
TGCGCCAGCACCTTAGCGGGGGGTGAAACCGGGGAGCTGTTTTTT
>NA|TRBJ2-7|TRBV9|NA
CASSVGGTAYEQYF
TGTGCCAGCAGCGTGGGCGGGACCGCCTACGAGCAGTACTTC
>NA|TRBJ1-3|TRBV9|NA
CASSVAGLGNTIYF
TGTGCCAGCAGCGTAGCAGGGCTAGGAAACACCATATATTTT
>NA|TRBJ1-6|TRBV30|few
CAWSSQGYSPLHF
TGTGCCTGGAGTTCACAGGGCTATTCACCCCTCCACTTT
>NA|TRBJ2-4|TRBV7-2|once
CASSLAGAGNIQYF
TGTGCCAGCAGCTTAGCGGGGGCTGGGAACATTCAGTACTTC
>NA|TRBJ2-1|TRBV2|NA
CASSEEGASEQFF
TGTGCCAGCAGTGAGGAGGGGGCGAGTGAGCAGTTCTTC
>TRBD1|TRBJ1-2|TRBV6-5|NA
CASTRTSGTGVGYTF
TGTGCCAGCACCCGCACCTCCGGGACAGGGGTCGGCTACACCTTC
>NA|TRBJ2-6|TRBV21-1|NA
CASSTQATADSSGANVLTF
TGTGCCAGCAGCACCCAAGCCACAGCAGACAGCTCTGGGGCCAACGTCCTGACTTTC